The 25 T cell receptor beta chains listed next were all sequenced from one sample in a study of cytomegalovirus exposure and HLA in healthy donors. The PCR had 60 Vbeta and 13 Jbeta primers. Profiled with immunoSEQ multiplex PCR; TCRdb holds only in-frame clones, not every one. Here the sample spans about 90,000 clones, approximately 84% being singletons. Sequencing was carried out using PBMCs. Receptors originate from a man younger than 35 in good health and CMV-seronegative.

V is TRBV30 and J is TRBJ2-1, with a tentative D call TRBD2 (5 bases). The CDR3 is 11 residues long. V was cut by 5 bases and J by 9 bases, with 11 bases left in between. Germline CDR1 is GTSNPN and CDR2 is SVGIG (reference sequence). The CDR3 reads CAWGELGEQFF. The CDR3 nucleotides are TGTGCCTGGGGAGAACTAGGTGAGCAGTTCTTC.

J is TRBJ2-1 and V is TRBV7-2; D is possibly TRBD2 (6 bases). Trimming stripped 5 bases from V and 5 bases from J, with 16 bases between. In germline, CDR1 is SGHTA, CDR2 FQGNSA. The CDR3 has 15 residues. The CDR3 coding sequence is TGTGCCAGCAGCCCGACCGGGACTCGAAACAATGAGCAGTTCTTC. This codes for CASSPTGTRNNEQFF.

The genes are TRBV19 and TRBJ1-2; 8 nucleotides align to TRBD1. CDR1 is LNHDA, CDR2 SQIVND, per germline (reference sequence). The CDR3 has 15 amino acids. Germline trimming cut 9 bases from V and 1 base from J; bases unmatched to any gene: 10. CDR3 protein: CASRGLPPFNYGYTF. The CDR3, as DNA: TGTGCCAGCAGGGGGCTACCTCCCTTTAACTATGGCTACACCTTC.

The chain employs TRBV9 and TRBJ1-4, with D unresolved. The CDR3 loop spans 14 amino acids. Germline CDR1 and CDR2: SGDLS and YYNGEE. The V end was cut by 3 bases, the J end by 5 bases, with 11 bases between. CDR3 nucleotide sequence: TGTGCCAGCAGCGAGTCCATTCGGAATGAAAAACTGTTTTTT. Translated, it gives CASSESIRNEKLFF.

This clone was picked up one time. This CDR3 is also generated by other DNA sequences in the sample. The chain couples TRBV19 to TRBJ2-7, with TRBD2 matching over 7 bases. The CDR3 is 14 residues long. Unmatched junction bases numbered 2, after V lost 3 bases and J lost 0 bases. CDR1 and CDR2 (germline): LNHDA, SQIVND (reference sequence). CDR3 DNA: TGTGCCAGTAGTATCGGGGGGTCCTCCTACGAGCAGTACTTC. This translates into CASSIGGSSYEQYF.

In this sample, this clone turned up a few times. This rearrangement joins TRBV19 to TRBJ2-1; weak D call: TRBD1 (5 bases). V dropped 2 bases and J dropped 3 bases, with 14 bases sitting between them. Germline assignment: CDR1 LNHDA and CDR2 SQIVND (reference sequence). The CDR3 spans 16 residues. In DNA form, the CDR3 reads TGTGCCAGTAGTATAACTGGGGCTGGGGTCTACAATGAGCAGTTCTTC. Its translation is CASSITGAGVYNEQFF.

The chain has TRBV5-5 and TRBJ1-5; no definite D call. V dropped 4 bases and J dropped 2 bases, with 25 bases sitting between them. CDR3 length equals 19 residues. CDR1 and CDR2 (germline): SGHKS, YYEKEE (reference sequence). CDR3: CASSLTQAGLMKGNQPQHF. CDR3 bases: TGTGCCAGCAGCCTTACCCAGGCAGGCCTGATGAAGGGCAATCAGCCCCAGCATTTT.

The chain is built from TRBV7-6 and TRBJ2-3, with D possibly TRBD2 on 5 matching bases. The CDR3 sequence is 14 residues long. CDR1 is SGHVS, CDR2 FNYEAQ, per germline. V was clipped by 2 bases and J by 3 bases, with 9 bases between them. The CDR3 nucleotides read TGTGCCAGCAGCTTAACGGGCGGGACAGATACGCAGTATTTT. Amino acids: CASSLTGGTDTQYF.

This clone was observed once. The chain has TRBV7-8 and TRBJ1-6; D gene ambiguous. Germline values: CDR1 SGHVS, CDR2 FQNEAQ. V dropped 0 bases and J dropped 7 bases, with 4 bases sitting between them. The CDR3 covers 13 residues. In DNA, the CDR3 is TGTGCCAGCAGCTTAGCCGGGAATTCACCCCTCCACTTT. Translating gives CASSLAGNSPLHF.

CDR3 sequence reads: CAWRAADWTGSFGTEAFF. In nucleotides, the CDR3 is TGTGCCTGGAGGGCCGCGGATTGGACAGGGTCTTTTGGCACTGAAGCTTTCTTT. The chain employs TRBV30 and TRBJ1-1; 8 bases are shared with TRBD1. The junction had 19 bases not matched to a gene; V was cut back by 3 bases and J by 4 bases. CDR3 length: 18 amino acids. The germline V gene encodes CDR1 GTSNPN and CDR2 SVGIG (reference sequence).

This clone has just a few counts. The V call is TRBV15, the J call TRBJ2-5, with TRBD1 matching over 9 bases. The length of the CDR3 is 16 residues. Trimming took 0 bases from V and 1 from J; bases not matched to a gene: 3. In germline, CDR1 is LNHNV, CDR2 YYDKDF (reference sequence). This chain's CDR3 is CATSRDLDRGQETQYF. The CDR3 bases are TGTGCCACCAGCAGAGATCTGGACAGGGGCCAAGAGACCCAGTACTTC.

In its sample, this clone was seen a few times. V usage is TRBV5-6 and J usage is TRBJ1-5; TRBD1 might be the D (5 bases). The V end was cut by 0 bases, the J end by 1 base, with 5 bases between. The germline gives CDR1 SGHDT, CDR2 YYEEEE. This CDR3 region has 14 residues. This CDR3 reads CASSLAGSNQPQHF. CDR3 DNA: TGTGCCAGCAGCTTGGCAGGGAGCAATCAGCCCCAGCATTTT. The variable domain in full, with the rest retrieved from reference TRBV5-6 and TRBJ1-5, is DAGVTQSPTHLIKTRGQQVTLRCSPKSGHDTVSWYQQALGQGPQFIFQYYEEEERQRGNFPDRFSGHQFPNYSSELNVNALLLGDSALYLCASSLAGSNQPQHFGDGTRLSIL.

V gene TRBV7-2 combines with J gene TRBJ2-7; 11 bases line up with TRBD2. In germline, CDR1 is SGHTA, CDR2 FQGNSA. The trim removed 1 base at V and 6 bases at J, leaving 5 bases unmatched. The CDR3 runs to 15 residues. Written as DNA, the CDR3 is TGTGCCAGCAGCTTAGGGTCTAGCGGGAGGTTCGAGCAGTACTTC. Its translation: CASSLGSSGRFEQYF.

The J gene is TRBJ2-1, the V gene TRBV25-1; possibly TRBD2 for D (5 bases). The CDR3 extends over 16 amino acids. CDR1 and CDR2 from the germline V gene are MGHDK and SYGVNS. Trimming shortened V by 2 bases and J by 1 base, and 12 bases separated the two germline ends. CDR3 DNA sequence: TGTGCCAGCAGTGAACCGAAGAGCGGATCCTACAATGAGCAGTTCTTC. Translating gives CASSEPKSGSYNEQFF.

CDR3 bases: TGCAGCGTCGTTACTAGCGGTACCTACGAGCAGTACTTC. Amino acids: CSVVTSGTYEQYF. The V call is TRBV29-1, the J call TRBJ2-7; TRBD2 agrees at 8 bases. V was pared by 6 bases and J by 2 bases, with 6 bases of the junction left unmatched. From germline, CDR1 is SQVTM and CDR2 ANQGSEA. The CDR3 contains 13 residues.

The CDR3 sequence is CAWSVGLRRSGANVLTF. DNA of the CDR3: TGTGCCTGGAGTGTAGGATTAAGGAGGTCTGGGGCCAACGTCCTGACTTTC. The chain couples TRBV30 to TRBJ2-6; a weak D match, TRBD2 (5 bases). Between the trimmed V and J ends, which lost 0 bases and 1 base, there was a span of 13 bases. From germline, CDR1 is GTSNPN and CDR2 SVGIG (reference sequence). The CDR3 runs to 17 residues.

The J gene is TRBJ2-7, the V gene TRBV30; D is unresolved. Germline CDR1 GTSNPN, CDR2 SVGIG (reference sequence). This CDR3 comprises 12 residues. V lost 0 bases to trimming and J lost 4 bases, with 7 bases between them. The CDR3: CAWSVSLYEQYF. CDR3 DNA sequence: TGTGCCTGGAGTGTGTCCCTTTACGAGCAGTACTTC.

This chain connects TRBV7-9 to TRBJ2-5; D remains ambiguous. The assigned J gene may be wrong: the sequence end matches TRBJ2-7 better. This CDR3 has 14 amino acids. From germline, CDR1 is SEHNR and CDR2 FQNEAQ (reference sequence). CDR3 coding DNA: TGTGCCAGCAGCTTAGTCGTGAGCTCCTACGAGCAGTACTTC. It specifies CASSLVVSSYEQYF.

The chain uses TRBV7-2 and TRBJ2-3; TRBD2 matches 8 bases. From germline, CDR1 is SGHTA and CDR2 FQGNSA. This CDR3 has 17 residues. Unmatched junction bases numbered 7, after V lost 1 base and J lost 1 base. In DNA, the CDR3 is TGTGCCAGCAGCTTAGTAGGTAGCGGGATCGGCACAGATACGCAGTATTTT. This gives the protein CASSLVGSGIGTDTQYF.

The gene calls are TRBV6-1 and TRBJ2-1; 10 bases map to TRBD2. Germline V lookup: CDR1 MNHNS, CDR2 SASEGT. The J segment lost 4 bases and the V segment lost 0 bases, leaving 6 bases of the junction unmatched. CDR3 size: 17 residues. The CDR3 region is CASSEAPAGGPYNEQFF. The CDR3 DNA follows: TGTGCCAGCAGTGAAGCCCCAGCGGGAGGGCCTTACAATGAGCAGTTCTTC.

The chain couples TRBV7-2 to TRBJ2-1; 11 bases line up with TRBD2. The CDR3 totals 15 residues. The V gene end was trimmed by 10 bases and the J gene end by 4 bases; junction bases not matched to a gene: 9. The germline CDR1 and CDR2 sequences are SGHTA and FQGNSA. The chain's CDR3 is CANRGTSGLYNEQFF. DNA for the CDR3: TGTGCCAACCGGGGGACTAGCGGACTTTACAATGAGCAGTTCTTC.

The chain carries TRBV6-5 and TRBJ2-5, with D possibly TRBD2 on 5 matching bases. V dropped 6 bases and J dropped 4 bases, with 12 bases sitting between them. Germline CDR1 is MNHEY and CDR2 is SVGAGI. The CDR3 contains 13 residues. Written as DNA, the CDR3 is TGTGCCAGCAGGGGGAGTTCTAGAGAGACCCAGTACTTC. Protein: CASRGSSRETQYF.

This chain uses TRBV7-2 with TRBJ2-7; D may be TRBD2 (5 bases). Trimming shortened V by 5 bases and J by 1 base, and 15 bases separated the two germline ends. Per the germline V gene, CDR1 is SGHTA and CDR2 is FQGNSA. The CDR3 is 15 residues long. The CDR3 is CASSLLVRGSYEQYF. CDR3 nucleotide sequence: TGTGCCAGCAGCCTCCTCGTACGCGGGTCCTACGAGCAGTACTTC.

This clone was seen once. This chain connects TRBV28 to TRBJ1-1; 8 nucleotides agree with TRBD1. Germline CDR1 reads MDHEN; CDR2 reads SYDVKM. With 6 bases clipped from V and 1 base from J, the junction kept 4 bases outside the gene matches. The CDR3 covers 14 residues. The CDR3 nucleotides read TGTGCCAGCAGCATCAGGGGGCCGAACACTGAAGCTTTCTTT. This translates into CASSIRGPNTEAFF.

The CDR3 reads CASSQDIEAPGSYEQYF. The CDR3 DNA sequence: TGCGCCAGCAGCCAAGATATTGAGGCACCCGGATCCTACGAGCAGTACTTC. This chain uses TRBV4-1 with TRBJ2-7; no definite D call. The length of the CDR3 is 17 residues. Trimming stripped 0 bases from V and 1 base from J, with 16 bases between. Germline V lookup: CDR1 MGHRA, CDR2 YSYEKL.